This T cell receptor (beta chain) was recovered during a study of cytomegalovirus exposure and HLA in healthy donors. The study's findings and limits: When analyzed later, a missense DCLRE1C variant was found to be linked to TCR beta V- and J-gene trimming. In a later analysis, TCR association rates varied by HLA locus: DRB1 most, HLA-C fewest. It was assumed in the presence/absence analyses that sequencing depth was roughly uniform across donors.

The PCR contained 60 Vbeta and 13 Jbeta primers. Data came from immunoSEQ multiplex PCR; TCRdb stores just in-frame clones and leaves some out. The sample lists about 180,000 clones; about two thirds were seen once. Only one count was recorded for this clone. Antigen specificity is unknown. Trimming cost V 2 bases and J 3 bases, with 11 bases left between them. The CDR3 runs 14 residues. Germline lookup yields CDR1 KGHSH and CDR2 LQKENI. This sequence was found in a human donor in good health. This chain joins TRBV18 and TRBJ2-7; D gene uncertain. The specimen was PBMCs. This chain's CDR3 is CASSPSTPIYEQYF. The CDR3 coding sequence is TGTGCCAGCTCACCATCCACACCCATCTACGAGCAGTACTTC.